Listed here are 30 T cell receptor beta chains from one sample, sequenced in a study of regulatory T cells in long-lasting Graves disease. Time point defined: newly diagnosed GD, antithyroid drugs for less than 3 months. Scientists built the TCR library using RNA that was extracted from PBMCs. HTBI primers from iRepertoire and Arm-PCR of CDR3 regions yielded the TCR beta libraries. MiXCR, applied by TCRdb to the multiplex PCR reads, yields one record per CDR3 protein. The sample yields about 400,000 distinct CDR3 sequences, about 15% seen once. These same records also appear under a second study, on T cells in Graves' hyperthyroidism and ophthalmopathy.

The sequencing used peripheral blood mononuclear cells (PBMCs), collected at new diagnosis, from a patient treated with antithyroid drugs. The receptor set was obtained from a woman aged 40 to 55 with Graves disease.

The table lists this clonotype with many counts. The chain is built from TRBV20-1 and TRBJ2-7, with TRBD2 matching 9 bases. CDR1 is DFQATT, CDR2 SNEGSKA, per germline (reference sequence). V dropped 6 bases and J dropped 3; count of bases not matched to a gene: 9. The CDR3 extends over 14 amino acids. CDR3 DNA: TGCAGTGCAACCGGGACTAGCTCCTTCTACGAGCAGTACTTC. Protein product: CSATGTSSFYEQYF.

This clonotype showed up many times. This chain connects TRBV5-8 to TRBJ2-1, with 9 positions matching TRBD1. V lost 2 bases to trimming and J lost 7 bases; unmatched junction nucleotides: 10. This CDR3 is 16 amino acids long. CDR1 is SGHTS, CDR2 YDEGEE, per germline. DNA of the CDR3: TGTGCCAGCAGCTTTCCCGGGACAGGGTTGGGAAATGAGCAGTTCTTC. It codes for CASSFPGTGLGNEQFF.

This clonotype was counted ten times or more. The V gene is TRBV24-1, the J gene TRBJ2-5; D remains ambiguous. V was trimmed by 2 bases and J by 2 bases, leaving 11 bases between them. The CDR3 loop spans 15 amino acids. The germline V gene has CDR1 KGHDR and CDR2 SFDVKD. This chain's CDR3 is CATSDSKSEQETQYF. The CDR3 DNA is TGTGCCACCAGTGATTCCAAATCAGAACAAGAGACCCAGTACTTC.

A few counts support this clonotype. V and J are TRBV6-1 and TRBJ2-5; TRBD2 agrees at 7 bases. The CDR3 is 12 amino acids. Germline CDR1 and CDR2: MNHNS and SASEGT. J lost 5 bases, V lost 5 bases, and 2 bases had no gene match. The CDR3 sequence is CASSNGGETQYF. CDR3 coding DNA: TGTGCCAGCAGTAACGGGGGGGAGACCCAGTACTTC.

This clonotype has ten or more counts. This chain joins TRBV20-1 and TRBJ2-1, with TRBD2 matching over 9 bases. V shed 3 bases, J shed 3 bases, and the junction held 12 bases outside the gene matches. CDR3 length equals 17 residues. Germline V CDR1 and CDR2: DFQATT, SNEGSKA (reference sequence). The chain's CDR3 is CSASDPFSGSRYNEQFF. CDR3 in DNA: TGCAGTGCTAGCGACCCTTTTAGCGGGAGCCGCTACAATGAGCAGTTCTTC.

This clonotype showed up just a few times. The CDR3 sequence is CSAGYRSSYNEQFF. CDR3 DNA sequence: TGCAGTGCTGGATACAGGAGTTCCTACAATGAGCAGTTCTTC. The genes are TRBV20-1 and TRBJ2-1, with D perhaps TRBD1 (5 bases). CDR3 length: 14 amino acids. V was pared by 5 bases and J by 1 base, with 12 bases between. Germline assignment: CDR1 DFQATT and CDR2 SNEGSKA (reference sequence).

This clonotype was detected ten times or more. The gene calls are TRBV19 and TRBJ2-4, with D perhaps given as TRBD1 or TRBD2 (5 bases each). V dropped 3 bases and J dropped 1 base, with 7 bases sitting between them. Germline V lookup: CDR1 LNHDA, CDR2 SQIVND (reference sequence). The CDR3 covers 14 residues. The CDR3 DNA reads TGTGCCAGTAGTATGGGGGTGGCCAAAAACATTCAGTACTTC. Amino acids: CASSMGVAKNIQYF.

This clonotype was detected ten times or more. The chain combines TRBV28 with TRBJ2-7, with a tentative D call TRBD1 (6 bases). V lost 6 bases, J lost 6 bases, and 9 bases lay in between. CDR3 size: 11 residues. Germline V CDR1 and CDR2: MDHEN, SYDVKM. The CDR3 reads CASRGTREQYF. The CDR3 bases are TGTGCCAGCAGGGGGACACGCGAGCAGTACTTC.

This clonotype was detected a few times. This sequence joins TRBV27 and TRBJ2-2; TRBD2 might be the D (5 bases). Trimming took 3 bases from V and 5 from J, leaving 16 bases between them. Germline loops: CDR1 MNHEY, CDR2 SMNVEV (reference sequence). The CDR3 sequence is 16 residues long. The CDR3 region has the DNA TGTGCCAGCAGTTTTGGAGGAGTCGGTGGGACCGGGGAGCTGTTTTTT. Its protein is CASSFGGVGGTGELFF.

This clonotype was seen many times. The chain joins TRBV12-3 or TRBV12-4 to TRBJ1-1; 8 bases agree with TRBD1. V was clipped by 5 bases and J by 9 bases; unmatched bases: 5. This CDR3 is built from 12 residues. The CDR3 nucleotides read TGTGCCAGCAGTCCACGGACAGGGAAAGCTTTCTTT. Its protein is CASSPRTGKAFF.

The genes are TRBV6-1 and TRBJ1-2; 10 nucleotides align to TRBD1. The CDR3 is 16 residues long. Trimming at V came to 6 bases and at J to 0 bases, leaving 7 bases not matched to a gene. Germline V gene lookup returns CDR1 MNHNS and CDR2 SASEGT. The CDR3 DNA sequence: TGTGCCAGCAGGGACCCCGGGACAGGGGCTAACTATGGCTACACCTTC. This gives the protein CASRDPGTGANYGYTF.

This clonotype was detected many times. The chain couples TRBV27 to TRBJ2-3; TRBD2 matches at 11 bases. The CDR3 runs to 18 residues. The ends lost 4 bases at V and 2 bases at J; junction bases unmatched: 11. CDR1 is MNHEY and CDR2 is SMNVEV in the germline V gene (reference sequence). CDR3 region: CASSSLRGLAENTDTQYF. In DNA, the CDR3 is TGTGCCAGCAGTTCCCTAAGGGGACTAGCGGAAAACACAGATACGCAGTATTTT.

The chain joins TRBV28 to TRBJ1-2; the D is unclear. V was trimmed by 5 bases and J by 3 bases, leaving 10 bases between them. The CDR3 has 13 residues. The V gene's germline CDR1 is MDHEN and CDR2 SYDVKM. The CDR3, as DNA: TGTGCCAGCAGTCCGGACTACTACTATGGCTACACCTTC. It codes for CASSPDYYYGYTF.

This clonotype has a count of ten or more. The genes are TRBV29-1 and TRBJ2-1; D unclear. The length of the CDR3 is 13 residues. With 3 bases removed from V and 5 bases from J, the gap between germline ends came to 11 bases. CDR1 is SQVTM and CDR2 is ANQGSEA in the germline V gene. The CDR3 spells CSVDPGNHNEQFF. In DNA form, the CDR3 reads TGCAGCGTTGATCCCGGAAACCACAATGAGCAGTTCTTC.

The genes are TRBV3-1 and TRBJ2-1; TRBD2 matches 13 bases. The CDR3 is made up of 17 amino acids. Germline V gene data show CDR1 as LGHDT and CDR2 as YNNKEL (reference sequence). Losses at the gene ends were 4 bases for V and 1 base for J; bases not matched to a gene: 4. The CDR3 DNA sequence: TGTGCCAGCAGCCTGACTAGCGGGAGGACTTCCTACAATGAGCAGTTCTTC. It yields the protein CASSLTSGRTSYNEQFF.

This clonotype has a count of ten or more. The chain joins TRBV27 to TRBJ2-7; 9 nucleotides align to TRBD1. The CDR3 totals 15 residues. The V segment lost 3 bases and the J segment 1 base; nucleotides outside the gene matches: 4. Germline V gene data show CDR1 as MNHEY and CDR2 as SMNVEV (reference sequence). The CDR3 DNA follows: TGTGCCAGCAGTTTTAAAGGGACAGGGTCCTACGAGCAGTACTTC. Its protein product is CASSFKGTGSYEQYF.

This clonotype was observed a handful of times. The chain couples TRBV29-1 to TRBJ1-2, with 9 bases that match TRBD1. J lost 0 bases, V lost 0 bases, and 8 bases had no gene match. This CDR3 has 17 amino acids. Looked up from germline, CDR1 is SQVTM and CDR2 is ANQGSEA. The CDR3 region has the DNA TGCAGCGTTGAAGAGAGGGGACAGGGTTCGCCTAACTATGGCTACACCTTC. Translating gives CSVEERGQGSPNYGYTF. Full variable domain (missing parts from reference TRBV29-1 and TRBJ1-2): SAVISQKPSRDICQRGTSLTIQCQVDSQVTMMFWYRQQPGQSLTLIATANQGSEATYESGFVIDKFPISRPNLTFSTLTVSNMSPEDSSIYLCSVEERGQGSPNYGYTFGSGTRLTVV.

The genes are TRBV5-1 and TRBJ1-6; perhaps TRBD1 as D (5 bases). V was clipped by 4 bases and J by 7 bases, with 18 bases between them. The CDR3 is 16 amino acids. The germline V gene encodes CDR1 SGHRS and CDR2 YFSETQ. CDR3 sequence reads: CASSDSHTLGNSPLHF. CDR3 nucleotide sequence: TGCGCCAGCAGCGACAGCCACACCCTCGGGAATTCACCCCTCCACTTT.

The CDR3 DNA reads TGCGCCAGCAGCTTGGGGCGGACGGTCATGGAGACCCAGTACTTC. The encoded protein is CASSLGRTVMETQYF. The chain carries TRBV5-1 and TRBJ2-5; D is undetermined. The CDR3 spans 15 residues. V was clipped by 0 bases and J by 5 bases, with 14 bases between them. CDR1 and CDR2 (germline): SGHRS, YFSETQ. The whole variable domain, remainder taken from reference TRBV5-1 and TRBJ2-5, is KAGVTQTPRYLIKTRGQQVTLSCSPISGHRSVSWYQQTPGQGLQFLFEYFSETQRNKGNFPGRFSGRQFSNSRSEMNVSTLELGDSALYLCASSLGRTVMETQYFGPGTRLLVL.

This clonotype was seen more than once but under ten times. This may stem from a read error, because a much larger clone lies one nucleotide away. J is TRBJ2-3 and V is TRBV11-3; 10 nucleotides agree with TRBD2. Germline CDR1 reads SGHNT; CDR2 reads YENEEA. The CDR3 runs to 16 residues. CDR3 protein: CAGSLRSGRAEDTQYF. The CDR3 bases are TGTGCCGGCAGCTTAAGGAGCGGGAGGGCCGAAGATACGCAGTATTTT.

The chain joins TRBV6-4 to TRBJ2-2; 10 bases are shared with TRBD2. The CDR3 consists of 16 residues. Unmatched junction bases numbered 13, after V lost 10 bases and J lost 5 bases. Germline assignment: CDR1 MRHNA and CDR2 SNTAGT. The CDR3 sequence is CAKKVLAGVGTGELFF. DNA of the CDR3: TGTGCCAAGAAGGTCCTAGCGGGAGTTGGGACCGGGGAGCTGTTTTTT.

This clonotype has a count of ten or more. This chain joins TRBV12-3 or TRBV12-4 and TRBJ2-1; D may be TRBD2 (6 bases). V dropped 4 bases and J dropped 5 bases, with 15 bases sitting between them. CDR3 size: 15 residues. Here the CDR3 reads CASSWTIQKDNEQFF. CDR3 DNA sequence: TGTGCCAGCAGTTGGACTATCCAGAAAGACAATGAGCAGTTCTTC.

This clonotype was seen more than once but under ten times. J is TRBJ2-2 and V is TRBV5-5; D not certain. This CDR3 comprises 17 residues. Germline CDR1 is SGHKS and CDR2 is YYEKEE (reference sequence). Deletions cut 0 bases from V and 0 bases from J, with 12 bases between. The CDR3 DNA reads TGTGCCAGCAGCTTGGAAAGTAGCATTCCGAACACCGGGGAGCTGTTTTTT. This gives the protein CASSLESSIPNTGELFF.

V and J are TRBV20-1 and TRBJ2-3, with 11 positions matching TRBD2. Germline loops: CDR1 DFQATT, CDR2 SNEGSKA (reference sequence). V lost 1 base to trimming and J lost 6 bases; unmatched junction nucleotides: 12. This CDR3 contains 17 residues. The CDR3 bases are TGCAGTGCTAGAGCCGTAGCGGGAGGGGGAGGGGGCGATACGCAGTATTTT. Its translation is CSARAVAGGGGGDTQYF.

This clonotype was observed many times. This rearrangement joins TRBV11-2 to TRBJ1-2; no firm D call. This CDR3 region has 16 residues. Germline V lookup: CDR1 SGHAT, CDR2 FQNNGV. The V and J ends lost 0 bases and 4 bases respectively, with 15 bases between them. Here the CDR3 reads CASSLDHRALIYGYTF. The CDR3 bases are TGTGCCAGCAGCTTAGATCACCGGGCCCTCATCTATGGCTACACCTTC.

This clonotype appeared many times. This chain links TRBV27 with TRBJ2-5, with a tentative D call TRBD1 (5 bases). Germline CDR1 is MNHEY and CDR2 is SMNVEV (reference sequence). This CDR3 spans 14 amino acids. Trimming took 3 bases from V and 4 from J, leaving 12 bases between them. The CDR3 loop is CASSFWAGLETQYF. For the CDR3, the DNA is TGTGCCAGCAGTTTTTGGGCAGGGTTAGAGACCCAGTACTTC.

This clonotype was seen a few times. This sequence joins TRBV5-1 and TRBJ2-7; no clear D gene. CDR1 is SGHRS, CDR2 YFSETQ, per germline. Trimming left V 0 bases short and J 1 base short, with 5 bases between. CDR3 size: 13 residues. CDR3 in DNA: TGCGCCAGCAGCTTGGCACAGTCCTACGAGCAGTACTTC. Amino acids: CASSLAQSYEQYF.

The genes are TRBV15 and TRBJ2-6; D is possibly TRBD1 (6 bases). Trimming stripped 1 base from V and 4 bases from J, with 11 bases between. CDR3 length: 16 amino acids. Per the germline V gene, CDR1 is LNHNV and CDR2 is YYDKDF (reference sequence). The CDR3 sequence is CATSRATGSGANVLTF. The CDR3 coding sequence is TGTGCCACCAGCAGAGCAACAGGGTCCGGGGCCAACGTCCTGACTTTC.

The rearrangement links TRBV12-5 to TRBJ2-3; the match to TRBD2 covers 13 bases. Germline V CDR1 and CDR2: LGHNT, FRNRAP. This CDR3 spans 17 amino acids. V was pared by 6 bases and J by 5 bases, with 11 bases of the junction left unmatched. The CDR3, as DNA: TGTGCTAGTGGATTCGGACTAGCGGGAGTGAAGGTAGATACGCAGTATTTT. As protein: CASGFGLAGVKVDTQYF. The variable domain in full, with the rest retrieved from reference TRBV12-5 and TRBJ2-3, is DARVTQTPRHKVTEMGQEVTMRCQPILGHNTVFWYRQTMMQGLELLAYFRNRAPLDDSGMPKDRFSAEMPDATLATLKIQPSEPRDSAVYFCASGFGLAGVKVDTQYFGPGTRLTVL.

This chain connects TRBV20-1 to TRBJ2-1; D is perhaps TRBD2 (6 bases). This CDR3 contains 15 residues. The germline CDR1 and CDR2 sequences are DFQATT and SNEGSKA (reference sequence). Trimming removed 4 bases at V and 0 bases at J, with 13 bases between. This chain's CDR3 is CSAKIAVSSYNEQFF. CDR3 nucleotides: TGCAGTGCTAAAATAGCGGTAAGCTCCTACAATGAGCAGTTCTTC.